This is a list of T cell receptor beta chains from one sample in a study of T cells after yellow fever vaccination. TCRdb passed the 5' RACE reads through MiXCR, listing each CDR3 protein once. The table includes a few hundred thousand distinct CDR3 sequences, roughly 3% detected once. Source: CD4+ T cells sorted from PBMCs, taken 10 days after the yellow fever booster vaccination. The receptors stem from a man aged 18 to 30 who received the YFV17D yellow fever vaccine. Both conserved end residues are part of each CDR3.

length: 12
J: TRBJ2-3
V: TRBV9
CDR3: CASSALPDTQYF

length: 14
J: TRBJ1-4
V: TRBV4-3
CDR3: CASSQKQGNEKLFF

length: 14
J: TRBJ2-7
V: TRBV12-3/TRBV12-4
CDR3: CASSLRQGLYEQYF

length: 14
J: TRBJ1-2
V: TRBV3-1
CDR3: CASSRQGANYGYTF

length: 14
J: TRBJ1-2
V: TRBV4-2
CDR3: CASSQEGGGYGYTF

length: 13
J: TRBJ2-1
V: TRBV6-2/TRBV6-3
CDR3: CASKLAGGSRQFF

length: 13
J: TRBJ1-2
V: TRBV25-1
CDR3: CASSEQSNYGYTF

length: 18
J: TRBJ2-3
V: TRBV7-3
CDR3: CASSSPGQTPWSTDTQYF

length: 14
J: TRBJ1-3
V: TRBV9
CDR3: CASSVFGLGNTIYF

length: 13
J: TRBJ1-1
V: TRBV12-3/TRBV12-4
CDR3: CASRGTGVFEAFF

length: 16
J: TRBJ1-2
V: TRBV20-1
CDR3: CSAMGGSETAVFGYTF

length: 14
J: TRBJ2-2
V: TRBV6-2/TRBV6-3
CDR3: CASSSPRGTGELFF

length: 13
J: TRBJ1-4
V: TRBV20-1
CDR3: CSAERSTNEKLFF

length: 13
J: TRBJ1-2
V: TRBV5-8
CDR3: CASSVGINYGYTF

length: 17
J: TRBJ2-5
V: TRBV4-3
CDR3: CASSQDHLRGGQETQYF

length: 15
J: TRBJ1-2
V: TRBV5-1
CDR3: CASSSRGTANYGYTF

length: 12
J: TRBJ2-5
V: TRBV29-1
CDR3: CSASDSQETQYF

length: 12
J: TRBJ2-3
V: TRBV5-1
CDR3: CASSVAGDTQYF

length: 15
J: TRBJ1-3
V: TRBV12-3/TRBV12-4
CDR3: CASTRTAGFGNTIYF

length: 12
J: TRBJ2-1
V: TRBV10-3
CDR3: CAIRRADNEQFF

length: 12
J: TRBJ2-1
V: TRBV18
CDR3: CASSPKRNEQFF

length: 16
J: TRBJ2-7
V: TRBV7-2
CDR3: CASSSALTSGGYEQYF

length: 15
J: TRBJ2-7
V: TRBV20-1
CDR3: CSARDVVAGAYEQYF

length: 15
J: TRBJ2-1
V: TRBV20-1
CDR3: CSARDRDRGYNEQFF

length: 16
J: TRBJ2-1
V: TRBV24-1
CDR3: CATSAPGTGLNGEQFF

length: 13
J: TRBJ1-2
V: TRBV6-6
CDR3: CASSSSTEYGYTF

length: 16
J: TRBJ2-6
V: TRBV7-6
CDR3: CASSPRGGAGANVLTF

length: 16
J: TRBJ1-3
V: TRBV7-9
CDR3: CASSLVQGYSGNTIYF

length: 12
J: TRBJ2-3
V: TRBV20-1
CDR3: CSAERSTDTQYF

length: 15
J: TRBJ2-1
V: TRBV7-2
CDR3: CASSLVVTDNNEQFF

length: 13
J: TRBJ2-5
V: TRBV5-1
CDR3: CASSLVGGETQYF